Shown below are 3 T cell receptor beta chains from a single sample sequenced in a study of T cell responses to AZD1222 COVID-19 vaccine. This table comes from immunoSEQ multiplex PCR, and its TCRdb copy is limited to in-frame clones, with some not included. The sample comprises about 150,000 clones, about 90% of which are singletons, and approximately 9% rests with the top ten. The specimen was peripheral blood, collected 28 days after the second AZD1222 dose. These receptors were collected from an adult who received the AZD1222 COVID-19 vaccine.

J is TRBJ2-1 and V is TRBV24-1; D is perhaps TRBD2 (5 bases). V was pared by 4 bases and J by 12 bases, with 21 bases between. This CDR3 contains 15 residues. Germline V gene data show CDR1 as KGHDR and CDR2 as SFDVKD. The DNA for the CDR3 is TGTGCCACCAGTGACTTGACGGTCCTGGGTGCGGGGCAGTTCTTC. Its protein is CATSDLTVLGAGQFF.

V usage is TRBV6-1 and J usage is TRBJ1-1; tentatively, D is TRBD1 (6 bases). The germline CDR1 and CDR2 sequences are MNHNS and SASEGT. This CDR3 spans 17 amino acids. Trimming pared 3 bases from V and 5 bases from J, leaving 22 bases between. CDR3 region: CASSDDGRTVRVTEAFF. CDR3 sequence (DNA): TGTGCCAGCAGTGATGATGGACGGACAGTGCGGGTAACTGAAGCTTTCTTT.

This clone was seen once. The chain employs TRBV5-4 and TRBJ2-6; D remains unclear. Trimming removed 2 bases at V and 6 bases at J, with 9 bases between. Germline-derived CDR1 and CDR2 are SGHNT and YYREEE (reference sequence). The CDR3 totals 14 residues. Here the CDR3 DNA reads TGTGCCAGCAGCTTAGGTCCCGTGGCCAACGTCCTGACTTTC. Its translation: CASSLGPVANVLTF.